Below are 10 T cell receptor beta chains sequenced from a single sample in a study of T cell repertoires in cytomegalovirus infection. MiXCR, run by TCRdb on the reads, gives a single entry per CDR3 protein. The sample lists fewer than 200,000 distinct CDR3 sequences, approximately 20% seen once, with around 3.1% in the top ten. The sample was PBMCs. The receptor source for this set is a human donor in good health (CMV status not recorded). Some clones in this sample may be carry-over from other donors' samples.

This clonotype was seen a few times. The V gene is TRBV7-2, the J gene TRBJ1-5, with 7 bases lining up with TRBD1. The germline gives CDR1 SGHTA, CDR2 FQGNSA. The CDR3 spans 14 residues. With 4 bases clipped from V and 7 bases from J, the junction kept 7 bases outside the gene matches. The CDR3 DNA follows: TGTGCCAGCAGCTCTGGACAGGAGTTCCAGCCCCAGCATTTT. It specifies CASSSGQEFQPQHF.

This clonotype showed up just a few times. The rearrangement links TRBV4-2 to TRBJ1-4; 10 nucleotides match TRBD1. The CDR3 length is 17 residues. J lost 2 bases, V lost 1 base, and 4 bases had no gene match. CDR1 is LGHNA, CDR2 YNFKEQ, per germline. This chain's CDR3 is CASSQGQGARTNEKLFF. CDR3 DNA sequence: TGTGCCAGCAGCCAAGGACAGGGGGCGCGGACTAATGAAAAACTGTTTTTT.

This chain links TRBV28 with TRBJ1-1, with D unresolved. The CDR3 has 14 residues. Deletions cut 5 bases from V and 1 base from J, with 11 bases between. Germline CDR1 and CDR2: MDHEN and SYDVKM. The CDR3 protein is CASSEQLPNTEAFF. DNA for the CDR3: TGTGCCAGCAGTGAACAGTTACCGAACACTGAAGCTTTCTTT.

This clonotype was seen just once. Possible read error: a much larger clone is one base away. This chain uses TRBV7-3 with TRBJ2-3; D is ambiguous. V dropped 2 bases and J dropped 6 bases, with 12 bases sitting between them. The CDR3 has 14 amino acids. Germline V gives CDR1 SGHTA, CDR2 FQGTGA. This CDR3 is CASSLGLLADTQYF. CDR3 bases: TGTGCCAGCAGCTTAGGGCTACTCGCGGATACGCAGTATTTT.

The rearrangement joins TRBV14 to TRBJ2-1; D is possibly TRBD1 (5 bases). This CDR3 is built from 15 residues. V gave up 4 bases and J gave up 4 bases, with 14 bases separating them. CDR1 and CDR2 from the germline V gene are SGHDN and FVKESK. The CDR3 protein is CASSPITGLYNEQFF. The CDR3 coding sequence is TGTGCCAGCAGCCCAATTACAGGCCTTTACAATGAGCAGTTCTTC.

This clonotype was observed at least ten times. This rearrangement joins TRBV7-8 to TRBJ2-1; a weak D match, TRBD1 (5 bases). The V and J ends lost 1 base and 8 bases respectively, with 9 bases between them. The CDR3 loop spans 13 amino acids. Germline lookup yields CDR1 SGHVS and CDR2 FQNEAQ. The CDR3: CASSLETAYEQFF. The CDR3 coding sequence is TGTGCCAGCAGCTTAGAGACAGCGTATGAGCAGTTCTTC.

This clonotype was recorded a few times. The J gene is TRBJ1-5, the V gene TRBV29-1; tentative D call: TRBD1 (5 bases). V was clipped by 4 bases and J by 5 bases, with 15 bases between them. This CDR3 is 14 amino acids long. Germline V lookup: CDR1 SQVTM, CDR2 ANQGSEA. CDR3 bases: TGCAGCGTTGTGGAGGGGCAGCTTTATCAGCCCCAGCATTTT. It encodes CSVVEGQLYQPQHF.

In this sample, this clonotype turned up a few times. J is TRBJ1-4 and V is TRBV6-6, with D unresolved. Germline loops: CDR1 MNHNY, CDR2 SVGAGI (reference sequence). V was cut by 0 bases and J by 7 bases, with 12 bases left in between. CDR3 length: 15 amino acids. In DNA form, the CDR3 reads TGTGCCAGCAGTTACTCGGACTCCCTGGGTGAAAAACTGTTTTTT. It codes for CASSYSDSLGEKLFF.

V and J are TRBV7-2 and TRBJ2-2, with 9 bases that match TRBD1. V lost 5 bases, J lost 4 bases, and 5 bases stayed unmatched. The germline V gene encodes CDR1 SGHTA and CDR2 FQGNSA. CDR3 length equals 15 residues. CDR3 DNA: TGTGCCAGCAGCGTCAGACAGGGGGGCACCGGGGAGCTGTTTTTT. Amino acid sequence: CASSVRQGGTGELFF.

The chain has TRBV2 and TRBJ1-1; D is possibly TRBD1 (5 bases). Looked up from germline, CDR1 is SNHLY and CDR2 is FYNNEI. Trimming took off 10 bases at V and 7 bases at J, with 10 bases between the two ends. This CDR3 is 10 amino acids long. The CDR3, as DNA: TGTGCCACCAGGGCAGGTGAAGCTTTCTTT. Encoded protein: CATRAGEAFF.